Below are 10 T cell receptor beta chains sequenced from a single sample in a study of identical twins. TCRdb reprocessed the 5' RACE reads with MiXCR, giving one entry per CDR3 protein. There are about 690,000 distinct CDR3 sequences in the sample; approximately 6% occur only once, and roughly 1.8% lies in the top ten. The specimen was naive T cells sorted from blood. All receptors derive from a man aged 18 to 29 in good health.

This clonotype was observed a handful of times. The gene calls are TRBV3-1 and TRBJ2-1; D could derive from TRBD1 or TRBD2 (5 bases each). Germline CDR1 and CDR2: LGHDT and YNNKEL (reference sequence). This CDR3 contains 15 residues. V lost 5 bases and J lost 3, with 14 bases in between. The CDR3: CASSYRDDYYNEQFF. CDR3 sequence (DNA): TGTGCCAGCAGCTACCGGGACGACTACTACAATGAGCAGTTCTTC.

This clonotype was counted many times. The chain uses TRBV7-9 and TRBJ2-7, with TRBD1 as a possible D gene (5 bases). The CDR3 covers 15 residues. Looked up from germline, CDR1 is SEHNR and CDR2 is FQNEAQ (reference sequence). V lost 4 bases and J 0 bases, leaving 13 bases between the germline ends. The CDR3 DNA is TGTGCCAGCAGCTCGACAGTTACCTCCTCCTACGAGCAGTACGTC. This sequence encodes CASSSTVTSSYEQYV.

This clonotype came up many times. This chain uses TRBV5-1 with TRBJ2-1; D uncertain. The germline V gene has CDR1 SGHRS and CDR2 YFSETQ. The CDR3 contains 13 residues. The V end was cut by 5 bases, the J end by 1 base, with 7 bases between. The CDR3 DNA follows: TGCGCCAGCAGTGAACGATCCTACAATGAGCAGTTCTTC. This gives the protein CASSERSYNEQFF.

The chain joins TRBV6-5 to TRBJ2-7; 7 positions agree with TRBD1. J was trimmed by 0 bases and V by 2 bases; bases with no gene match: 7. CDR3 size: 16 residues. Looked up from germline, CDR1 is MNHEY and CDR2 is SVGAGI. Written as DNA, the CDR3 is TGTGCCAGCAGTTACGACAGGGTTAAGAGCTCCTACGAGCAGTACTTC. Amino acids: CASSYDRVKSSYEQYF.

The chain links TRBV7-2 to TRBJ2-1; D remains ambiguous. V lost 5 bases and J lost 5, with 13 bases in between. This CDR3 is built from 14 residues. Looked up from germline, CDR1 is SGHTA and CDR2 is FQGNSA. The CDR3 DNA reads TGTGCCAGCAGCCCCATGGTTGGGGACAATGAGCAGTTCTTC. Its translation: CASSPMVGDNEQFF.

The V gene is TRBV20-1, the J gene TRBJ2-5; 12 bases are a match to TRBD1. The CDR3 has 18 residues. Trimming took 3 bases from V and 5 from J; bases not matched to a gene: 16. The germline V gene encodes CDR1 DFQATT and CDR2 SNEGSKA (reference sequence). CDR3: CSASGTGGRIVPGETQYF. The CDR3, as DNA: TGCAGTGCTAGCGGGACAGGGGGCCGGATAGTGCCTGGCGAGACCCAGTACTTC.

The table lists this clonotype with many counts. The chain links TRBV29-1 to TRBJ2-7; TRBD2 matches at 10 bases. This CDR3 spans 13 amino acids. The junction had 8 bases not matched to a gene; V was cut back by 6 bases and J by 6 bases. The V gene's germline CDR1 is SQVTM and CDR2 ANQGSEA. CDR3 amino acids: CSVSLQREGEQYF. Written as DNA, the CDR3 is TGCAGCGTCAGTTTGCAGCGGGAGGGCGAGCAGTACTTC.

This clonotype occurred once. The CDR3 sequence is CASSPGGGPRFTDTQYF. CDR3 nucleotide sequence: TGTGCCAGCAGCCCAGGCGGAGGGCCTAGATTCACAGATACGCAGTATTTT. V and J are TRBV5-4 and TRBJ2-3, with D possibly being TRBD2 (6 bases). Trimming shortened V by 4 bases and J by 2 bases, and 20 bases separated the two germline ends. The length of the CDR3 is 17 residues. Germline values: CDR1 SGHNT, CDR2 YYREEE (reference sequence).

This clonotype showed up just a few times. The gene calls are TRBV27 and TRBJ1-2; the match to TRBD1 covers 7 bases. Germline lookup yields CDR1 MNHEY and CDR2 SMNVEV (reference sequence). V dropped 5 bases and J dropped 13; count of bases not matched to a gene: 19. The CDR3 is 15 residues long. CDR3 amino acids: CASSADRAPNYVRTF. CDR3 DNA sequence: TGTGCCAGCAGTGCTGACAGGGCCCCAAATTATGTGCGCACCTTC.

This clonotype was seen many times. The gene calls are TRBV12-3 or TRBV12-4 and TRBJ2-1; TRBD2 agrees at 15 bases. The V and J ends lost 4 bases and 9 bases, in that order; junction bases with no gene match: 4. This CDR3 contains 15 residues. CDR3 sequence (DNA): TGTGCCAGCAGTTCTGGGACTAGCGGGAGGAGTGAGCAGTTCTTC. Translating gives CASSSGTSGRSEQFF.